Listed below are T cell receptor beta chains from one sample, sequenced in a study of graft-versus-host responses after intestinal transplantation. Profiling relied on immunoSEQ multiplex PCR, and the TCRdb table lists in-frame clones only, not all of them. The data show about 98,000 clones, more than 75% seen once. The sample in question was PBMCs, obtained 255 days after intestinal transplant. The source of these receptors is a human patient who received an intestinal transplant, so some T cells may come from the graft donor. CDR3s include the opening cysteine and the closing phenylalanine or tryptophan. D genes are given only for firm matches. Only part of the rows carry a size: once, few, many, or a class if the clone is expanded.

>-|TRBV29-1|TRBD2|TRBJ2-5
CSVAGEGVETQYF
TGCAGCGTCGCGGGGGAGGGTGTAGAGACCCAGTACTTC
>-|TRBV9|-|TRBJ2-1
CASSVGSNNEQFF
TGTGCCAGCAGCGTAGGATCCAACAATGAGCAGTTCTTC
>once|TRBV2|-|TRBJ1-4
CASSPDEDGENEKLFF
TGTGCCAGCAGTCCGGACGAGGACGGAGAAAATGAAAAACTGTTTTTT
>-|TRBV27|TRBD2|TRBJ2-2
CASSSIAGVPGELFF
TGTGCCAGCAGTTCGATAGCGGGAGTGCCCGGGGAGCTGTTTTTT
>-|TRBV19|-|TRBJ1-5
CASSIDRDQPQHF
TGTGCCAGTAGTATAGACAGGGATCAGCCCCAGCATTTT
>-|TRBV19|-|TRBJ2-5
CASSIDYPGSPETQYF
TGTGCCAGTAGTATCGACTACCCAGGGAGTCCAGAGACCCAGTACTTC
>-|TRBV5-6|-|TRBJ2-2
CASSQANTGELFF
TGTGCCAGCAGCCAGGCGAACACCGGGGAGCTGTTTTTT
>once|TRBV12-5|TRBD2|TRBJ2-7
CARSLFLAGQIYEQYF
TGTGCTAGGTCTCTTTTTTTAGCGGGGCAAATCTACGAGCAGTACTTC
>-|TRBV15|TRBD2|TRBJ2-3
CATSRIDGGGRTDTQYF
TGTGCCACCAGCAGGATTGATGGGGGGGGTAGGACAGATACGCAGTATTTT
>-|TRBV18|-|TRBJ2-3
CASSPVAAITDTQYF
TGTGCCAGCTCACCAGTGGCGGCCATCACAGATACGCAGTATTTT
>-|TRBV27|TRBD1|TRBJ1-2
CASSQGQGWNYGYTF
TGTGCCAGCAGCCAAGGACAGGGCTGGAACTATGGCTACACCTTC
>-|TRBV28|-|TRBJ2-5
CASSPLPGRTRGVGTQYF
TGTGCCAGCAGTCCCCTGCCTGGAAGGACGCGCGGGGTCGGGACCCAGTACTTC
>-|TRBV11-2|-|TRBJ1-1
CASSFAGITEAFF
TGTGCCAGCAGCTTCGCAGGAATCACTGAAGCTTTCTTT
>-|TRBV5-1|-|TRBJ2-3
CASSQGAYTQYF
TGCGCCAGCAGCCAAGGGGCGTATACGCAGTATTTT
>-|TRBV6-6|-|TRBJ1-2
CASSLPQGRIYGYTF
TGTGCCAGCAGCCTACCCCAGGGACGGATCTATGGCTACACCTTC
>-|TRBV9|-|TRBJ2-3
CASSPKGVHTDTQYF
TGTGCCAGCAGCCCTAAGGGAGTGCACACAGATACGCAGTATTTT
>-|TRBV5-1|TRBD2|TRBJ2-5
CASSLGLADQETQYF
TGCGCCAGCAGTTTGGGACTAGCGGACCAAGAGACCCAGTACTTC
>-|TRBV4-3|-|TRBJ1-6
CASSQDRRQAYNSPLHF
TGCGCCAGCAGCCAAGACCGGAGACAGGCCTATAATTCACCCCTCCACTTT
>-|TRBV28|-|TRBJ1-5
CASTPRLPISQPQHF
TGTGCCAGCACCCCCCGACTGCCCATAAGTCAGCCCCAGCATTTT
>-|TRBV6-1|TRBD2|TRBJ2-3
CASSGQLAGDTDTQYF
TGTGCCAGCAGTGGCCAACTAGCGGGAGACACAGATACGCAGTATTTT
>-|TRBV5-1|TRBD2|TRBJ2-3
CASSSAGGATDTQYF
TGCGCCAGCAGCTCCGCGGGGGGGGCCACAGATACGCAGTATTTT
>-|TRBV5-1|-|TRBJ2-3
CASRPGGDTQYF
TGCGCCAGCCGCCCAGGTGGGGATACGCAGTATTTT
>-|TRBV6-1|TRBD2|TRBJ2-1
CAITSGGPYDEQFF
TGTGCCATCACTAGCGGGGGTCCATACGATGAGCAGTTCTTC
>-|TRBV27|TRBD1|TRBJ2-1
CASSPLPGGSYNEQFF
TGTGCCAGCAGCCCCCTTCCAGGGGGTTCCTACAATGAGCAGTTCTTC
>-|TRBV10-2|TRBD2|TRBJ2-1
CASSESMGGHEQFF
TGCGCCAGCAGTGAGTCAATGGGAGGGCATGAGCAGTTCTTC
>-|TRBV5-1|-|TRBJ2-4
CASSSTGAKNIQYF
TGCGCCAGCAGCAGTACGGGGGCCAAAAACATTCAGTACTTC
>once|TRBV12-5|TRBD2|TRBJ2-3
CASGLVWGAERGLCTDTQYF
TGTGCTAGTGGTTTGGTTTGGGGTGCCGAGCGGGGGCTGTGCACAGATACGCAGTATTTT
>-|TRBV9|-|TRBJ2-5
CASSVENGGETQYF
TGTGCCAGCAGCGTAGAAAATGGGGGAGAGACCCAGTACTTC
>-|TRBV7-6|-|TRBJ2-5
CASSLRTAKRETQYF
TGTGCCAGCAGCCTACGGACGGCCAAGCGGGAGACCCAGTACTTC
>-|TRBV5-4|-|TRBJ2-1
CASSGRYNEQFF
TGTGCCAGCAGCGGAAGGTACAATGAGCAGTTCTTC
>few|TRBV6-5|TRBD1|TRBJ2-3
CASSYSDRGTDTQYF
TGTGCCAGCAGTTACTCGGACAGGGGCACAGATACGCAGTATTTT
>-|TRBV21-1|-|TRBJ2-5
CASRWRVGYTFSETQYF
TGTGCCAGCAGATGGCGGGTAGGCTACACTTTCTCTGAGACCCAGTACTTC
>-|TRBV5-1|-|TRBJ2-3
CASSVDGGTDTQYF
TGCGCCAGCAGCGTGGACGGGGGCACAGATACGCAGTATTTT
>few|TRBV5-4|-|TRBJ1-2
CATYGLAGETTYGYTF
TGTGCCACGTACGGGTTGGCGGGGGAGACCACATATGGCTACACCTTC
>-|TRBV6-5|TRBD1|TRBJ1-5
CASSSSEDRASQPQHF
TGTGCCAGCAGTTCTAGTGAGGACAGGGCGAGTCAGCCCCAGCATTTT
>-|TRBV11-2|-|TRBJ2-2
CASVWGYTGELFF
TGTGCCAGCGTGTGGGGTTATACCGGGGAGCTGTTTTTT
>-|TRBV19|-|TRBJ1-2
CASRTGSNYGYTF
TGTGCCAGTAGAACCGGGTCTAACTATGGCTACACCTTC
>-|TRBV5-4|-|TRBJ2-3
CASSLVVYSASSSTDTQYF
TGTGCCAGCAGCTTGGTGGTCTACTCCGCCAGTTCGAGCACAGATACGCAGTATTTT
>-|TRBV5-1|-|TRBJ1-1
CASSFLQQEENTEAFF
TGCGCCAGCAGCTTCTTACAGCAGGAAGAGAACACTGAAGCTTTCTTT
>-|TRBV6-1|-|TRBJ2-3
CASTSGDTQYF
TGTGCCAGCACGAGTGGGGATACGCAGTATTTT
>-|TRBV20-1|-|TRBJ2-1
CSAGLYNEQFF
TGCAGTGCTGGACTTTACAATGAGCAGTTCTTC
>-|TRBV2|TRBD1|TRBJ2-7
CASREGTGGVTYEQYF
TGTGCCAGCAGAGAAGGAACAGGGGGCGTTACCTACGAGCAGTACTTC
>-|TRBV7-9|-|TRBJ2-7
CASSFSGAGYEQYF
TGTGCCAGCAGCTTCTCCGGGGCTGGGTACGAGCAGTACTTC
>-|TRBV9|TRBD2|TRBJ2-1
CASSVRGASYNEQFF
TGTGCCAGCAGCGTGCGGGGGGCTTCTTACAATGAGCAGTTCTTC
>-|TRBV6-1|TRBD1|TRBJ2-6
CASSVTGVSSGANVLTF
TGTGCCAGCAGTGTGACAGGGGTTTCCTCTGGGGCCAACGTCCTGACTTTC
>-|TRBV13|TRBD1|TRBJ1-4
CASSLGDREQLFF
TGTGCCAGCAGCTTAGGCGACAGGGAGCAACTGTTTTTT
>-|TRBV19|-|TRBJ1-5
CASRHEPYSNQPQHF
TGTGCCAGTAGGCACGAACCATATAGCAATCAGCCCCAGCATTTT
>-|TRBV28|TRBD1|TRBJ1-2
CASRGAQGGYGYTF
TGTGCCAGCAGGGGCGCACAGGGGGGCTATGGCTACACCTTC
>-|TRBV5-1|-|TRBJ2-6
CASSLAGAGGSGANVLTF
TGCGCCAGCAGCTTGGCGGGAGCAGGGGGGTCTGGGGCCAACGTCCTGACTTTC
>-|TRBV28|TRBD2|TRBJ2-7
CASSVGLAGHEQYF
TGTGCCAGCAGTGTGGGACTAGCGGGACACGAGCAGTACTTC
>-|TRBV5-1|-|TRBJ1-4
CASSLGQRFLDNEKLFF
TGCGCCAGCAGCTTGGGACAGCGGTTTTTGGACAATGAAAAACTGTTTTTT
>-|TRBV25-1|TRBD1|TRBJ1-1
CASSPLTGGNTEAFF
TGTGCCAGCAGCCCTCTTACAGGGGGGAACACTGAAGCTTTCTTT
>-|TRBV5-4|-|TRBJ2-1
CATRGPPLYNEQFF
TGTGCCACCAGGGGACCGCCGCTTTACAATGAGCAGTTCTTC
>once|TRBV6-5|-|TRBJ2-5
CASSMGETQYF
TGTGCCAGCAGTATGGGGGAGACCCAGTACTTC
>-|TRBV6-1|TRBD1|TRBJ1-5
CASSRDRGQDQPQHF
TGTGCCAGCAGCCGGGACAGGGGGCAAGATCAGCCCCAGCATTTT
>-|TRBV10-3|-|TRBJ2-3
CAINEKAPPEDTQYF
TGTGCCATCAACGAAAAAGCCCCGCCGGAGGATACGCAGTATTTT
>-|TRBV6-1|-|TRBJ1-5
CASSGTARRWGNQPQHF
TGTGCCAGCAGTGGAACTGCGAGGCGTTGGGGCAATCAGCCCCAGCATTTT
>-|TRBV7-8|TRBD2|TRBJ2-3
CASSLGTSGVTGDTQYF
TGTGCCAGCAGCCTCGGGACTAGCGGGGTTACAGGAGATACGCAGTATTTT
>-|TRBV6-1|-|TRBJ1-5
CASSERGVAGPQHF
TGTGCCAGCAGTGAACGAGGGGTCGCGGGGCCCCAGCATTTT